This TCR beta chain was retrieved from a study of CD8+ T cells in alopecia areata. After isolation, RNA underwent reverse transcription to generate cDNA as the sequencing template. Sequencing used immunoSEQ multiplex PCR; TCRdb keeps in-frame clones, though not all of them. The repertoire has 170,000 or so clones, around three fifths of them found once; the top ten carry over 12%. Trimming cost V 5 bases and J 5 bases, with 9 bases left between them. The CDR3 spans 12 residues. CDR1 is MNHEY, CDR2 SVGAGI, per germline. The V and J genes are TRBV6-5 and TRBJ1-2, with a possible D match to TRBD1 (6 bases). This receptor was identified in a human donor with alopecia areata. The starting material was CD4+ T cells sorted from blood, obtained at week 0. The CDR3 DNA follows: TGTGCCAGCAGTGGGACAAATTATGGCTACACCTTC. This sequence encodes CASSGTNYGYTF.